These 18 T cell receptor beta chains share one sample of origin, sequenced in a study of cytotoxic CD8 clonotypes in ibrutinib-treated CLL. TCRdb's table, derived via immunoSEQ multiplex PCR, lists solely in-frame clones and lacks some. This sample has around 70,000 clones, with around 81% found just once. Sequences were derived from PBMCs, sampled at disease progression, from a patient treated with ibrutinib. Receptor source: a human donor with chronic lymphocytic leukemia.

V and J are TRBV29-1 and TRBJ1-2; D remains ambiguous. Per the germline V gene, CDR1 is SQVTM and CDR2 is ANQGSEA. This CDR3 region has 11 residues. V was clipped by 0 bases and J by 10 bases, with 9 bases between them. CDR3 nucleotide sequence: TGCAGCGTTGAAGATCGCAACCACTACACCTTC. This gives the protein CSVEDRNHYTF.

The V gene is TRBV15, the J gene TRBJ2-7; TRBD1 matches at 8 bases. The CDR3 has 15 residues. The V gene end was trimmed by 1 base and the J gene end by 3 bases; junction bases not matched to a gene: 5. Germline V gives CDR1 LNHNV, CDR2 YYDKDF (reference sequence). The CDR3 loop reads CATSRAGTGGYEQYF. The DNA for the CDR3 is TGTGCCACCAGCAGAGCCGGGACAGGCGGCTACGAGCAGTACTTC.

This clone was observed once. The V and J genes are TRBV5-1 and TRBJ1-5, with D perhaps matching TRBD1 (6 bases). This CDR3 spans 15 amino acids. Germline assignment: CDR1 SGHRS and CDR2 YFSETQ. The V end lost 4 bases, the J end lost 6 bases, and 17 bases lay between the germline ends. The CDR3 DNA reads TGCGCCAGCAGCCCTCTAGGGGGGGCCCGTCAGCCCCAGCATTTT. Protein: CASSPLGGARQPQHF.

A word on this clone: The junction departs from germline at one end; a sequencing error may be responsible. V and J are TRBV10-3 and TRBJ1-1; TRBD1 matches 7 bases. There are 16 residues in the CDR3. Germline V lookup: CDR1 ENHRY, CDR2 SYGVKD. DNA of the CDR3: TGTGCCATCAGTGAGTATGCCGGGACAGTGAACAGTGAAGCTTTCTTT. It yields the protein CAISEYAGTVNSEAFF.

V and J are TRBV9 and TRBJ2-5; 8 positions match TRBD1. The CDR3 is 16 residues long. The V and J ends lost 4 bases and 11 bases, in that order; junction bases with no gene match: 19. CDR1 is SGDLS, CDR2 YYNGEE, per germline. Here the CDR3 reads CASSPRDRTATLQQYF. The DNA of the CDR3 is TGTGCCAGCAGCCCAAGGGACAGGACGGCTACGCTTCAGCAGTACTTC.

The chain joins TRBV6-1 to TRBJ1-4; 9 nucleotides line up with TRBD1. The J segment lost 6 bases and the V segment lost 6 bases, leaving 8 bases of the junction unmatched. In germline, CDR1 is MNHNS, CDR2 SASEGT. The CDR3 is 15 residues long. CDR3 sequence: CASRDPRTGDEKLFF. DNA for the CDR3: TGTGCCAGCAGGGACCCCCGGACAGGGGATGAAAAACTGTTTTTT.

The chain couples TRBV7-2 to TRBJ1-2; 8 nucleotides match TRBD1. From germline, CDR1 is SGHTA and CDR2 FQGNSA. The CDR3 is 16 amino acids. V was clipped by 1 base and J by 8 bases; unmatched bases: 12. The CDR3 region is CASSLGTGTGIDGYTF. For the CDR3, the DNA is TGTGCCAGCAGCTTAGGGACAGGGACCGGGATAGACGGCTACACCTTC.

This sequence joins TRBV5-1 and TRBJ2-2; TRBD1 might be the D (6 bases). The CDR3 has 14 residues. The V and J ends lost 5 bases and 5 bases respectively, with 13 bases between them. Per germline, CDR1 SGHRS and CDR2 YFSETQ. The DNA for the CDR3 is TGCGCCAGCAGAAGCCCACAGGGTACCGGGGAGCTGTTTTTT. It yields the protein CASRSPQGTGELFF.

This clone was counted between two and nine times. DNA for the CDR3: TGTGCCAGCAGCTTAGCCGAGTCGGGTGAGCAGTACTTC. Residues: CASSLAESGEQYF. The V gene is TRBV7-6, the J gene TRBJ2-7; D gene ambiguous. The V gene lost 0 bases and the J gene lost 7 bases, with 10 bases spanning the gap. The germline gives CDR1 SGHVS, CDR2 FNYEAQ. The CDR3 totals 13 residues.

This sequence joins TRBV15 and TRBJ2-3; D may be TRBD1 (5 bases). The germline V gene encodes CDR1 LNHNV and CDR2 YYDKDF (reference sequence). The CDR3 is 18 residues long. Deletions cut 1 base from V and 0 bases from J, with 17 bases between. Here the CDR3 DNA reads TGTGCCACCAGCAGAGCACCCCTAGGGGCGCTTAGCACAGATACGCAGTATTTT. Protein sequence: CATSRAPLGALSTDTQYF.

CDR3 in amino acids: CASSQGLGGPGETQYF. CDR3 DNA: TGCGCCAGCAGCCAAGGGTTGGGGGGGCCGGGAGAGACCCAGTACTTC. The chain employs TRBV4-1 and TRBJ2-5, with D possibly TRBD2 on 7 matching bases. CDR1 and CDR2 from the germline V gene are MGHRA and YSYEKL. The CDR3 runs to 16 residues. Trimming removed 1 base from V and 4 bases from J, with 16 bases in between.

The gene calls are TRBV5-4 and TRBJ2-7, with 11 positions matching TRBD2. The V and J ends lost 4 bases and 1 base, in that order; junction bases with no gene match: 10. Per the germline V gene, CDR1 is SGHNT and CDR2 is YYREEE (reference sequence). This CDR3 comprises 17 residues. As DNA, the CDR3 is TGTGCCAGCAGCGCGCGGCCGGGACTAGCGGAATCCTACGAGCAGTACTTC. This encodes CASSARPGLAESYEQYF.

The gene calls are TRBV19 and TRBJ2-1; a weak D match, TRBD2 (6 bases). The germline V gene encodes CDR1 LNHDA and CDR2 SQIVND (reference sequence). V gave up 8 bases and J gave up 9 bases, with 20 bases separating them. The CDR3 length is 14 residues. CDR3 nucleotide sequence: TGTGCCAGTGGGTCCGCCCGGGACTTACCTGAGCAGTTCTTC. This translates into CASGSARDLPEQFF.

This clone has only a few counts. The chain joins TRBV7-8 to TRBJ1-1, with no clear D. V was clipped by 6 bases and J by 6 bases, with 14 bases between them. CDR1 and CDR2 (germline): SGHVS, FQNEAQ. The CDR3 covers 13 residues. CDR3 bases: TGTGCCAGCAGTTCCCAAAGGGTCTCTGAAGCTTTCTTT. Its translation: CASSSQRVSEAFF.

Here the CDR3 reads CASNRVPQPQHF. The CDR3 DNA is TGTGCCAGTAACAGGGTTCCTCAGCCCCAGCATTTT. The rearrangement joins TRBV28 to TRBJ1-5; possibly TRBD1 for D (6 bases). CDR1 and CDR2 (germline): MDHEN, SYDVKM. Trimming stripped 9 bases from V and 6 bases from J, with 12 bases between. CDR3 length: 12 residues.

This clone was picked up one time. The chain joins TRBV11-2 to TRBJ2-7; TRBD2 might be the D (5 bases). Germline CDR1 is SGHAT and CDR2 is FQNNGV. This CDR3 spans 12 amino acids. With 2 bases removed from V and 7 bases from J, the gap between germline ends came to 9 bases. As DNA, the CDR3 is TGTGCCAGCAGCTTAATTTCGGGGGAGCAGTACTTC. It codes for CASSLISGEQYF.

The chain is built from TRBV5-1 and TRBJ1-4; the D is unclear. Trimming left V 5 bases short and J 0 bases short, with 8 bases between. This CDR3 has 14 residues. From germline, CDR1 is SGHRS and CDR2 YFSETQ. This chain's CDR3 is CASRESATNEKLFF. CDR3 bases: TGCGCCAGCAGGGAAAGCGCAACTAATGAAAAACTGTTTTTT.

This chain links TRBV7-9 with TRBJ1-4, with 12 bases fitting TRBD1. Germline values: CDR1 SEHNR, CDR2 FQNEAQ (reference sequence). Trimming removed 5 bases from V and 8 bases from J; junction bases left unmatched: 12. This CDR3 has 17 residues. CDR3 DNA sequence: TGTGCCAGCAGCCGGCCCGGGACAGGGGGCTCCGGGGAAAAACTGTTTTTT. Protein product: CASSRPGTGGSGEKLFF.